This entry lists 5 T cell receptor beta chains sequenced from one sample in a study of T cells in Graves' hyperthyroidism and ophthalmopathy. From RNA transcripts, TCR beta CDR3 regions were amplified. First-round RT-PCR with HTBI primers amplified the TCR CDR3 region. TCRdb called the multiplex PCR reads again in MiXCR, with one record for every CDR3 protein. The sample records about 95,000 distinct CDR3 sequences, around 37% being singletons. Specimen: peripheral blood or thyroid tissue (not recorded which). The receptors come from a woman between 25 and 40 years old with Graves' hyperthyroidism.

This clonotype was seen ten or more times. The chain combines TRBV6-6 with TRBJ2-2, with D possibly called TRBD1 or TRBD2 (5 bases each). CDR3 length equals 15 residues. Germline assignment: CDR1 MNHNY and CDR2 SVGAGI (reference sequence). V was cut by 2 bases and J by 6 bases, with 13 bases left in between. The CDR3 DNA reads TGTGCCAGCAGTTACGAGGGGCGTCTCCCCGGGGAGCTGTTTTTT. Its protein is CASSYEGRLPGELFF.

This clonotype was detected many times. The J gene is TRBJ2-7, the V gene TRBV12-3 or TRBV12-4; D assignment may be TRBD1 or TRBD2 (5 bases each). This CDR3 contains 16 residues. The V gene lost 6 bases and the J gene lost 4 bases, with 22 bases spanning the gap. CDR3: CASSQASGANPYEQYF. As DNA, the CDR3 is TGTGCCAGCAGCCAAGCGTCCGGGGCCAACCCTTACGAGCAGTACTTC.

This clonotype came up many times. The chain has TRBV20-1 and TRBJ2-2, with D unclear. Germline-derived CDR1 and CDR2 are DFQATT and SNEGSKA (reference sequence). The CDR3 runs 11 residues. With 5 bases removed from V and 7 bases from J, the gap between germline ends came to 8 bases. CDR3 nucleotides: TGCAGTGCTGAGAGCAGCGGGGAGCTGTTTTTT. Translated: CSAESSGELFF.

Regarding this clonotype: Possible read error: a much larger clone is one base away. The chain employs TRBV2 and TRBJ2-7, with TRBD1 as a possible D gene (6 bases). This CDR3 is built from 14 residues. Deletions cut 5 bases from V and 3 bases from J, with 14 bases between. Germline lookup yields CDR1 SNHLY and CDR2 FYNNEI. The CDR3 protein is CASSPPRDNYEQYF. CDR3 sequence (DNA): TGTGCCAGCAGTCCACCCCGGGACAACTACGAGCAGTACTTC.

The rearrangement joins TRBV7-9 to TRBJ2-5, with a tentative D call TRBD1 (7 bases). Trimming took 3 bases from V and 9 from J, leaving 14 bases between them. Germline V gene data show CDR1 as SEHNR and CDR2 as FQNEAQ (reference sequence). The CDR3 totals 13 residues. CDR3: CASSLWTGGAQYF. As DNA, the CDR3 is TGTGCCAGCAGCTTGTGGACAGGAGGGGCCCAGTACTTC.